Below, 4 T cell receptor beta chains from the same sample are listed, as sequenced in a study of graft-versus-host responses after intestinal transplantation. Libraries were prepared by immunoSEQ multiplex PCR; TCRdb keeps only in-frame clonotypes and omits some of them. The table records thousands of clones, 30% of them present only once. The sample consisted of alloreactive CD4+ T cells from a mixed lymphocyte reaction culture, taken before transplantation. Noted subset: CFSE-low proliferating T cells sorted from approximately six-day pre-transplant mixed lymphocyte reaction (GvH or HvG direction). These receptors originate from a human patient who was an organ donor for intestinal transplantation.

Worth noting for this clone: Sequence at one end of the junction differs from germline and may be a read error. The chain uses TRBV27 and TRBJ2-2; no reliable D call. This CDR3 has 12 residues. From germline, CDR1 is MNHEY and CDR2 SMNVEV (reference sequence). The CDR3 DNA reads TGTGCCAGCAGCTTATTAGCCGGGGAGCTGTTTTTT. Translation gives CASSLLAGELFF.

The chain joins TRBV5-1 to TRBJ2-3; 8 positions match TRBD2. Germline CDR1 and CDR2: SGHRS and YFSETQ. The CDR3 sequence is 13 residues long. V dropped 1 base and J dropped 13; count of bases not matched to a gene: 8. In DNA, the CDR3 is TGCGCCAGCAGCTTGTCGTTGGGACTAGGCAAGTATTTT. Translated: CASSLSLGLGKYF.

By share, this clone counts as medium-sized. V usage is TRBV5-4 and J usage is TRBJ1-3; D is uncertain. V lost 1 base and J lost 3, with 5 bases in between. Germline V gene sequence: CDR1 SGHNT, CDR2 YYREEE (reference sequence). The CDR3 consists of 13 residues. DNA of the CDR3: TGTGCCAGCAGCTTGTACATTGGAAACACCATATATTTT. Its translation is CASSLYIGNTIYF.

The CDR3 DNA follows: TGTGCCAGCAGCCCCATAAGTTCGGGGACCGGGGAGCTGTTTTTT. Translation: CASSPISSGTGELFF. The chain has TRBV11-3 and TRBJ2-2; D is perhaps TRBD2 (5 bases). V was cut by 5 bases and J by 5 bases, with 15 bases left in between. Germline lookup yields CDR1 SGHNT and CDR2 YENEEA. CDR3 length: 15 amino acids.